This TCR beta chain was obtained from a study of blood T cell repertoires in COVID-19. Using immunoSEQ multiplex PCR, the repertoire was profiled, and TCRdb retains in-frame clones only, with some absent. Of about 250,000 clones listed, 85% to 90% are singletons. Trimming at V came to 4 bases and at J to 2 bases, leaving 14 bases not matched to a gene. Germline V CDR1 and CDR2: SGHRS, YFSETQ. The CDR3 has 18 residues. This TCR was sampled from a woman under 30 who had recovered from COVID-19. Sequences were obtained from PBMCs or T cells enriched from blood (not recorded which). The chain combines TRBV5-1 with TRBJ1-2; TRBD1 matches at 10 bases. The CDR3 coding sequence is TGCGCCAGCAGCCGGGATCCGCGGGGACAGGGGCTCAACTATGGCTACACCTTC. Translated: CASSRDPRGQGLNYGYTF.